These 20 T cell receptor beta chains originate from one sample sequenced in a study of read filtering for tumor transcriptome and immune sequencing. The library was built from about 0.4 ug RNA with molecular barcoded adaptors for alpha/delta and beta/gamma chains. TCRdb processed the reads anew with MiXCR; each CDR3 protein has one entry. The sample has tens of thousands of distinct CDR3 sequences, approximately 15% seen once. Sequencing was done on a sample of a population of CD138-negative cells sorted from bone marrow. The receptors were gathered from a donor at least 40 years old with multiple myeloma.

This clonotype appeared many times. The V call is TRBV20-1, the J call TRBJ2-7, with unresolved D. Per the germline V gene, CDR1 is DFQATT and CDR2 is SNEGSKA (reference sequence). V was clipped by 1 base and J by 1 base, with 11 bases between them. The CDR3 length is 14 residues. This CDR3 reads CSARGVGGSYEQYF. The DNA for the CDR3 is TGCAGTGCTAGAGGTGTTGGCGGTTCCTACGAGCAGTACTTC.

This clonotype was seen at least ten times. The V gene is TRBV7-9, the J gene TRBJ2-3, with D possibly TRBD2 on 5 matching bases. Trimming removed 6 bases from V and 6 bases from J, with 7 bases in between. The germline gives CDR1 SEHNR, CDR2 FQNEAQ (reference sequence). This CDR3 spans 11 amino acids. Here the CDR3 DNA reads TGTGCCAGCAGGGGAGAGGATACGCAGTATTTT. Translating gives CASRGEDTQYF.

In this sample, this clonotype turned up many times. This chain uses TRBV29-1 with TRBJ2-6; D is ambiguous. The CDR3 contains 14 residues. CDR1 and CDR2 from the germline V gene are SQVTM and ANQGSEA. V shed 4 bases and J shed 0 bases, with 7 bases lying between them. The CDR3 DNA sequence: TGCAGCGTTGGGGGTGTCTCTGGGGCCAACGTCCTGACTTTC. Protein product: CSVGGVSGANVLTF.

In regard to this clonotype: Its ends do not fully match the called genes, so a read error is possible. The chain joins TRBV2 to TRBJ2-1; no reliable D call. This CDR3 region has 11 residues. The germline V gene encodes CDR1 SNHLY and CDR2 FYNNEI. CDR3 nucleotide sequence: TGTGCCAGCGGTGGACGGATTGAGCAGTTCTTT. This translates into CASGGRIEQFF.

This clonotype appeared many times. The chain couples TRBV29-1 to TRBJ1-1; TRBD1 agrees at 7 bases. Germline CDR1 SQVTM, CDR2 ANQGSEA. This CDR3 region has 14 residues. After removal of 4 bases from V and 4 bases from J, the junction contained 9 bases not matched to a gene. In DNA, the CDR3 is TGCAGCGTTGTGGGAACAGGGGCGGGCACTGAAGCTTTCTTT. Amino acid sequence: CSVVGTGAGTEAFF.

The gene calls are TRBV7-8 and TRBJ2-5; no clear D gene. In germline, CDR1 is SGHVS, CDR2 FQNEAQ. There are 16 residues in the CDR3. Trimming cost V 1 base and J 3 bases, with 15 bases left between them. The CDR3 loop reads CASSLVWVRQKETQYF. The CDR3 DNA reads as TGTGCCAGCAGCTTAGTTTGGGTACGGCAGAAAGAGACCCAGTACTTC.

The table lists this clonotype with many counts. This chain connects TRBV14 to TRBJ2-1; 13 positions match TRBD2. V shed 4 bases, J shed 3 bases, and the junction held 12 bases outside the gene matches. The length of the CDR3 is 19 residues. The germline CDR1 and CDR2 sequences are SGHDN and FVKESK. Here the CDR3 reads CASSPRLLAGGPSYNEQFF. As DNA, the CDR3 is TGTGCCAGCAGCCCCCGACTACTAGCGGGAGGGCCGAGCTACAATGAGCAGTTCTTC.

The V gene is TRBV4-2, the J gene TRBJ2-2; tentatively, D is TRBD1 (6 bases). Germline V gene data show CDR1 as LGHNA and CDR2 as YNFKEQ. The CDR3 totals 18 residues. The V end lost 1 base, the J end lost 2 bases, and 17 bases lay between the germline ends. Here the CDR3 DNA reads TGTGCCAGCAGCCAAGGCCCTTCGGCAGGGGCTAACACCGGGGAGCTGTTTTTT. Translation gives CASSQGPSAGANTGELFF.

This clonotype was observed many times. This chain joins TRBV29-1 and TRBJ2-1; possibly TRBD1 for D (5 bases). V was clipped by 1 base and J by 6 bases, with 13 bases between them. Germline assignment: CDR1 SQVTM and CDR2 ANQGSEA. The CDR3 covers 14 residues. CDR3 region: CSVEGWVGANEQFF. The CDR3 DNA reads TGCAGCGTTGAAGGGTGGGTAGGGGCCAATGAGCAGTTCTTC.

In its sample, this clonotype was seen many times. The chain has TRBV2 and TRBJ1-2; 10 bases match TRBD1. CDR3 length: 15 amino acids. V was pared by 8 bases and J by 0 bases, with 6 bases of the junction left unmatched. Germline-derived CDR1 and CDR2 are SNHLY and FYNNEI. The CDR3, as DNA: TGTGCCAGCCAAGACAGGGGGCGAACTAACTATGGCTACACCTTC. It specifies CASQDRGRTNYGYTF.

This clonotype was recorded many times. This sequence joins TRBV28 and TRBJ2-1; D is perhaps TRBD2 (6 bases). CDR3 size: 13 residues. The germline V gene encodes CDR1 MDHEN and CDR2 SYDVKM. The CDR3 nucleotides are TGTGCATCGGGGACTGGGGAGAGGAATGAGCAGTTCTTC. Translating it yields CASGTGERNEQFF. Full variable domain (outside the CDR3, taken from reference TRBV28 and TRBJ2-1): DVKVTQSSRYLVKRTGEKVFLECVQDMDHENMFWYRQDPGLGLRLIYFSYDVKMKEKGDIPEGYSVSREKKERFSLILESASTNQTSMYLCASGTGERNEQFFGPGTRLTVL.

The table lists this clonotype with a count of one. Its ends do not fully match the called genes, so a read error is possible. V gene TRBV7-2 combines with J gene TRBJ2-1; the match to TRBD2 covers 11 bases. CDR3 size: 15 residues. The germline gives CDR1 SGHTA, CDR2 FQGNSA. In nucleotides, the CDR3 is TGTGCCAGCAGCAAGACTAGCGGGGCCAACAATGAGCAGTCCTTC. This translates into CASSKTSGANNEQSF.

Points on this clonotype: Germline and junction disagree at one end, which may indicate a read error. The chain joins TRBV20-1 to TRBJ1-5; the match to TRBD1 covers 8 bases. The germline V gene has CDR1 DFQATT and CDR2 SNEGSKA (reference sequence). The CDR3 has 15 residues. The CDR3 sequence is CSATRQDRDVGPQRF. CDR3 nucleotides: TGCAGTGCTACACGACAGGACAGGGACGTCGGGCCCCAGCGTTTT.

V gene TRBV3-1 combines with J gene TRBJ2-5, with D perhaps TRBD2 (6 bases). Looked up from germline, CDR1 is LGHDT and CDR2 is YNNKEL (reference sequence). V dropped 2 bases and J dropped 7 bases, with 14 bases sitting between them. The CDR3 extends over 14 amino acids. Written as DNA, the CDR3 is TGTGCCAGCAGCCAATCCTTGACTAGGGGGACCCAGTACTTC. Its translation is CASSQSLTRGTQYF.

This clonotype was seen many times. The genes are TRBV7-8 and TRBJ2-2; a weak D match, TRBD1 (6 bases). V was clipped by 6 bases and J by 2 bases, with 16 bases between them. The CDR3 totals 16 residues. Germline V gene sequence: CDR1 SGHVS, CDR2 FQNEAQ. CDR3 coding DNA: TGTGCCAGCAGAAAGACCTCAGGGGTAAACACCGGGGAGCTGTTTTTT. Protein sequence: CASRKTSGVNTGELFF.

This clonotype was seen at least ten times. The DNA of the CDR3 is TGTGCCAGCAGTCGCTACAATGAGCAGTTCTTC. Protein: CASSRYNEQFF. The chain is built from TRBV28 and TRBJ2-1, with D uncertain. The CDR3 is 11 amino acids. Germline CDR1 is MDHEN and CDR2 is SYDVKM. The V end lost 5 bases, the J end lost 3 bases, and 2 bases lay between the germline ends.

This clonotype appeared a few times. This chain connects TRBV2 to TRBJ2-7; no reliable D call. Per germline, CDR1 SNHLY and CDR2 FYNNEI. CDR3 length equals 12 residues. V gave up 4 bases and J gave up 2 bases, with 6 bases separating them. CDR3: CASSGEPYEQYF. CDR3 nucleotides: TGTGCCAGCAGTGGGGAACCCTACGAGCAGTACTTC.

There are many counts of this clonotype. V is TRBV6-5 and J is TRBJ2-5, with 10 nucleotides matching TRBD2. The CDR3 extends over 15 amino acids. Germline CDR1 reads MNHEY; CDR2 reads SVGAGI. Losses at the gene ends were 5 bases for V and 5 bases for J; bases not matched to a gene: 8. Here the CDR3 reads CASSIAGGGRETQYF. The CDR3 bases are TGTGCCAGCAGTATAGCGGGAGGCGGGAGGGAGACCCAGTACTTC.

This clonotype was recorded many times. V and J are TRBV11-3 and TRBJ2-5; TRBD2 might be the D (5 bases). The CDR3 covers 13 residues. The germline V gene encodes CDR1 SGHNT and CDR2 YENEEA. Trimming stripped 5 bases from V and 3 bases from J, with 10 bases between. CDR3 DNA sequence: TGTGCCAGCAGCGAGGGCCGGGAAGAGACCCAGTACTTC. Its protein product is CASSEGREETQYF.

In its sample, this clonotype was seen many times. This chain connects TRBV29-1 to TRBJ2-3; D uncertain. V lost 6 bases to trimming and J lost 0 bases, with 16 bases between them. Per the germline V gene, CDR1 is SQVTM and CDR2 is ANQGSEA. This CDR3 region has 15 residues. CDR3 amino acids: CSVPNHFGSTDTQYF. CDR3 nucleotides: TGCAGCGTCCCCAATCATTTCGGAAGCACAGATACGCAGTATTTT.